The 16 T cell receptor beta chains below all came from one sample that was sequenced in a study of control samples from healthy donors and cancer patients. The protocol was immunoSEQ multiplex PCR, while the TCRdb copy is restricted to in-frame clones and leaves out a portion. The repertoire holds 80,000 or so clones, 91% seen once, with about 16% in the top ten. Sequenced sample: blood. These receptors came from a man between 50 and 59 years old in good health.

CDR3 sequence reads: CASSQGYRTVFEELFF. DNA of the CDR3: TGTGCCAGCAGCCAAGGTTACAGGACGGTCTTCGAGGAACTGTTTTTT. The rearrangement uses TRBV14 and TRBJ1-4; a possible D gene is TRBD1 (5 bases). CDR3 length: 16 residues. V was clipped by 1 base and J by 12 bases, with 21 bases between them. In germline, CDR1 is SGHDN, CDR2 FVKESK.

This chain uses TRBV14 with TRBJ1-1, with TRBD1 identical over 7 bases. Germline loops: CDR1 SGHDN, CDR2 FVKESK. The CDR3 extends over 16 amino acids. The V gene end was trimmed by 3 bases and the J gene end by 0 bases; junction bases not matched to a gene: 7. The CDR3 bases are TGTGCCAGCAGCCAGCTGGGACAGATAATGAACACTGAAGCTTTCTTT. Translating gives CASSQLGQIMNTEAFF.

A remark on this clone: Other DNA sequences in this sample translate to the same CDR3. V is TRBV5-1 and J is TRBJ2-2; a possible D gene is TRBD2 (5 bases). V was pared by 7 bases and J by 2 bases, with 9 bases between. The CDR3 covers 13 residues. The germline V gene has CDR1 SGHRS and CDR2 YFSETQ. CDR3 in amino acids: CASRTGNTGELFF. The CDR3 DNA is TGCGCCAGCCGGACTGGAAACACCGGGGAGCTGTTTTTT.

The J gene is TRBJ2-4, the V gene TRBV6-4, with 7 bases that match TRBD2. The CDR3 runs to 13 residues. CDR1 is MRHNA, CDR2 SNTAGT, per germline. Trimming took 5 bases from V and 8 from J; bases not matched to a gene: 6. The DNA for the CDR3 is TGTGCCAGCAGTTCGACTAGCTCGGACATTCAGTACTTC. The encoded protein is CASSSTSSDIQYF.

A word on this clone: Within the sample, other DNA sequences also encode this same CDR3. The chain uses TRBV7-2 and TRBJ1-2; perhaps TRBD1 as D (5 bases). The CDR3 is made up of 12 amino acids. Germline V CDR1 and CDR2: SGHTA, FQGNSA. V was shortened by 3 bases and J by 4 bases, with 6 bases between the two germline ends. The CDR3 region has the DNA TGTGCCAGCAGCTTGGGGGGCTATGGCTACACCTTC. Its translation is CASSLGGYGYTF. Complete variable domain (other parts from reference TRBV7-2 and TRBJ1-2): GAGVSQSPSNKVTEKGKDVELRCDPISGHTALYWYRQSLGQGLEFLIYFQGNSAPDKSGLPSDRFSAERTGGSVSTLTIQRTQQEDSAVYLCASSLGGYGYTFGSGTRLTVV.

V and J are TRBV2 and TRBJ1-5; 7 nucleotides match TRBD1. Unmatched junction bases numbered 4, after V lost 4 bases and J lost 4 bases. The CDR3 is 14 amino acids. Germline lookup yields CDR1 SNHLY and CDR2 FYNNEI. The CDR3 DNA is TGTGCCAGCAGTGGGGGACAGCATAATCAGCCCCAGCATTTT. Its protein product is CASSGGQHNQPQHF.

The genes are TRBV6-1 and TRBJ1-4; D perhaps matches TRBD1 (5 bases). In germline, CDR1 is MNHNS, CDR2 SASEGT. The CDR3 contains 16 residues. V shed 2 bases and J shed 7 bases, with 17 bases lying between them. The CDR3 sequence: CASSERSHGAAEKLFF. DNA for the CDR3: TGTGCCAGCAGTGAAAGATCCCACGGGGCGGCTGAAAAACTGTTTTTT.

This rearrangement joins TRBV19 to TRBJ1-5, with D possibly matching TRBD1 (5 bases). Germline CDR1 and CDR2: LNHDA and SQIVND (reference sequence). This CDR3 has 14 residues. Trimming took off 5 bases at V and 7 bases at J, with 15 bases between the two ends. The CDR3 DNA is TGTGCCAGTAGTGATTCGGGGGGGGGACAGCCCCAGCATTTT. Its protein is CASSDSGGGQPQHF.

The chain combines TRBV27 with TRBJ1-1; D is unresolved. Trimming pared 1 base from V and 0 bases from J, leaving 0 bases between. This CDR3 contains 12 residues. Germline V lookup: CDR1 MNHEY, CDR2 SMNVEV (reference sequence). This CDR3 reads CASSLLNTEAFF. In nucleotides, the CDR3 is TGTGCCAGCAGTTTATTGAACACTGAAGCTTTCTTT.

J is TRBJ1-1 and V is TRBV7-9; tentative D call: TRBD1 (5 bases). This CDR3 has 12 amino acids. CDR1 SEHNR and CDR2 FQNEAQ come from the germline V gene (reference sequence). Trimming removed 8 bases at V and 4 bases at J, with 11 bases between. The CDR3 DNA follows: TGTGCCAGCTCAGGGCAGGGCACTGAAGCTTTCTTT. Its translation: CASSGQGTEAFF.

The rearrangement links TRBV10-3 to TRBJ1-2; D remains ambiguous. Germline-derived CDR1 and CDR2 are ENHRY and SYGVKD. Trimming removed 3 bases at V and 7 bases at J, with 15 bases between. This CDR3 is built from 14 residues. CDR3 residues: CAISDRLNRLGYTF. The CDR3 DNA reads TGTGCCATCAGTGACCGATTGAACCGTCTTGGCTACACCTTC.

The CDR3 is CASTLGVGQPQHF. DNA of the CDR3: TGTGCCAGCACCCTTGGGGTGGGTCAGCCCCAGCATTTT. The chain joins TRBV7-2 to TRBJ1-5; D unclear. V dropped 7 bases and J dropped 6 bases, with 13 bases sitting between them. CDR1 and CDR2 (germline): SGHTA, FQGNSA. The CDR3 extends over 13 amino acids.

The chain uses TRBV28 and TRBJ2-3; TRBD2 matches 8 bases. V gave up 7 bases and J gave up 3 bases; unmatched junction bases: 3. The CDR3 has 13 amino acids. Germline CDR1 MDHEN, CDR2 SYDVKM. The CDR3 DNA follows: TGTGCCAGCAAAGGCGGGGGGACAGATACGCAGTATTTT. It codes for CASKGGGTDTQYF.

V gene TRBV19 combines with J gene TRBJ1-1; TRBD1 matches at 8 bases. Germline V gives CDR1 LNHDA, CDR2 SQIVND (reference sequence). The CDR3 runs 13 residues. Trimming took 9 bases from V and 4 from J; bases not matched to a gene: 7. For the CDR3, the DNA is TGTGCCAGCTCGACAGGGGATCCCACTGAAGCTTTCTTT. Translation: CASSTGDPTEAFF.

The genes are TRBV9 and TRBJ1-1; D ambiguous. Trimming took off 0 bases at V and 0 bases at J, with 12 bases between the two ends. Germline V CDR1 and CDR2: SGDLS, YYNGEE. The length of the CDR3 is 16 residues. Here the CDR3 DNA reads TGTGCCAGCAGCGTAGAACAAAGCCGTATGAACACTGAAGCTTTCTTT. Protein: CASSVEQSRMNTEAFF.

This clone appeared a single time. The chain recombines TRBV19 with TRBJ2-2; 8 positions match TRBD1. With 5 bases clipped from V and 7 bases from J, the junction kept 3 bases outside the gene matches. Germline CDR1 is LNHDA and CDR2 is SQIVND (reference sequence). This CDR3 has 13 amino acids. The CDR3 spells CASSVQGVGELFF. CDR3 bases: TGTGCCAGTAGTGTACAGGGGGTCGGGGAGCTGTTTTTT.